One and the same sample provided the 19 T cell receptor beta chains below, sequenced in a study of blood T cell repertoires in COVID-19. Generated by immunoSEQ multiplex PCR, the TCRdb table keeps only in-frame clones and is missing some. This table holds more than 45,000 clones, around 89% found once. Specimen: peripheral blood. The receptors were gathered from a man in his fifties or sixties with acute or convalescent COVID-19.

The rearrangement links TRBV30 to TRBJ1-5, with D possibly TRBD1 on 5 matching bases. The germline V gene encodes CDR1 GTSNPN and CDR2 SVGIG (reference sequence). The CDR3 has 15 amino acids. V was clipped by 1 base and J by 0 bases, with 10 bases between them. The CDR3 reads CAWSGGGVSNQPQHF. The CDR3 nucleotides are TGTGCCTGGAGTGGAGGAGGGGTTAGCAATCAGCCCCAGCATTTT.

V usage is TRBV3-1 (or the pseudogene TRBV3-2) and J usage is TRBJ2-3; TRBD2 matches 9 bases. The CDR3 has 17 residues. Losses at the gene ends were 2 bases for V and 0 bases for J; bases not matched to a gene: 6. CDR1 is LGHDT, CDR2 YNNKEL, per germline (reference sequence). The CDR3 reads CASSQLFSGRSTDTQYF. Here the CDR3 DNA reads TGTGCCAGCAGCCAACTTTTTAGCGGGAGAAGCACAGATACGCAGTATTTT.

The chain combines TRBV19 with TRBJ1-5; D might be TRBD1 (5 bases). This CDR3 comprises 13 residues. Trimming left V 6 bases short and J 4 bases short, with 10 bases between. CDR1 and CDR2 (germline): LNHDA, SQIVND (reference sequence). The CDR3 loop reads CASSPGRNQPQHF. CDR3 sequence (DNA): TGTGCCAGTAGCCCAGGGCGAAATCAGCCCCAGCATTTT.

The V call is TRBV6-2 or TRBV6-3, the J call TRBJ2-3, with TRBD2 matching 8 bases. The CDR3 length is 19 residues. The V gene's germline CDR1 is MNHEY and CDR2 SVGEGT. The junction had 15 bases not matched to a gene; V was cut back by 4 bases and J by 0 bases. CDR3 loop: CASSFPPSGRIASTDTQYF. CDR3 sequence (DNA): TGTGCCAGCAGTTTCCCCCCCAGCGGGAGAATTGCGAGCACAGATACGCAGTATTTT.

The CDR3 DNA is TGTGCCTGGAGCGGACTGGGATATGGCTACACCTTC. This gives the protein CAWSGLGYGYTF. This sequence joins TRBV30 and TRBJ1-2; D uncertain. The V gene lost 3 bases and the J gene lost 5 bases, with 10 bases spanning the gap. The CDR3 is 12 residues long. Germline-derived CDR1 and CDR2 are GTSNPN and SVGIG (reference sequence).

The rearrangement joins TRBV18 to TRBJ2-7; tentative D call: TRBD1 (6 bases). Per germline, CDR1 KGHSH and CDR2 LQKENI. V gave up 5 bases and J gave up 1 base, with 15 bases separating them. This CDR3 is 15 amino acids long. CDR3 sequence: CASSKDSPASYEQYF. The CDR3 bases are TGTGCCAGCTCAAAGGACAGCCCCGCTTCCTACGAGCAGTACTTC.

Remarks on this clone: A read error may account for a junction end that differs from germline. The V and J genes are TRBV18 and TRBJ2-5, with TRBD2 matching over 11 bases. This CDR3 spans 17 amino acids. The V gene's germline CDR1 is KGHSH and CDR2 LQKENI. The CDR3 DNA follows: TGTGCCAGCTCGCCACTGCCGGGACTAGCGGCCAAAGAGACCCAGTACTTC. Amino acid sequence: CASSPLPGLAAKETQYF.

This rearrangement joins TRBV7-9 to TRBJ2-2; possibly TRBD1 for D (6 bases). Trimming left V 10 bases short and J 0 bases short, with 24 bases between. Germline lookup yields CDR1 SEHNR and CDR2 FQNEAQ (reference sequence). The CDR3 has 18 amino acids. The CDR3 sequence is CATQLPRGGNANTGELFF. CDR3 DNA: TGTGCCACCCAGCTACCCCGAGGGGGAAACGCGAACACCGGGGAGCTGTTTTTT.

This rearrangement joins TRBV7-2 to TRBJ2-1; 10 nucleotides agree with TRBD2. Germline-derived CDR1 and CDR2 are SGHTA and FQGNSA. This CDR3 region has 15 residues. Trimming at V came to 5 bases and at J to 6 bases, leaving 7 bases not matched to a gene. CDR3 residues: CASSQIAGGVNEQFF. The CDR3 bases are TGTGCCAGCAGCCAGATAGCGGGAGGCGTCAATGAGCAGTTCTTC.

The rearrangement links TRBV9 to TRBJ1-6; D call uncertain. This CDR3 comprises 14 residues. The V gene's germline CDR1 is SGDLS and CDR2 YYNGEE. V was trimmed by 0 bases and J by 10 bases, leaving 11 bases between them. The CDR3 reads CASSVDPNISPLHF. In nucleotides, the CDR3 is TGTGCCAGCAGCGTAGACCCCAACATCTCACCCCTCCACTTT.

V and J are TRBV7-8 and TRBJ2-5; possible D gene TRBD2, 6 bases. Germline V gives CDR1 SGHVS, CDR2 FQNEAQ. Deletions cut 1 base from V and 0 bases from J, with 9 bases between. This CDR3 region has 15 residues. CDR3 in DNA: TGTGCCAGCAGCTTAGTAGGGGACTACCAAGAGACCCAGTACTTC. Protein sequence: CASSLVGDYQETQYF.

The chain couples TRBV4-3 to TRBJ1-6; 8 bases map to TRBD1. The V gene's germline CDR1 is LGHNA and CDR2 YSLEER. This CDR3 has 16 amino acids. V lost 0 bases, J lost 9 bases, and 7 bases stayed unmatched. The CDR3 region is CASSQDGQGLGSPLHF. The CDR3 coding sequence is TGCGCCAGCAGCCAAGATGGACAGGGACTTGGTTCACCCCTCCACTTT.

The V call is TRBV4-1, the J call TRBJ2-7; D might be TRBD2 (6 bases). There are 13 residues in the CDR3. Germline assignment: CDR1 MGHRA and CDR2 YSYEKL. The V and J ends lost 4 bases and 3 bases respectively, with 10 bases between them. In nucleotides, the CDR3 is TGCGCCAGCAGCCTGGGGGGAAACTACGAGCAGTACTTC. Translated: CASSLGGNYEQYF.

This clone was seen only once. J is TRBJ2-1 and V is TRBV6-2 or TRBV6-3; TRBD2 matches at 11 bases. V shed 7 bases, J shed 7 bases, and the junction held 9 bases outside the gene matches. CDR1 is MNHEY, CDR2 SVGEGT, per germline. The CDR3 extends over 15 amino acids. CDR3 DNA sequence: TGTGCCAGCACCCCACTAGCGGGAGCCGGTAATGAGCAGTTCTTC. This sequence encodes CASTPLAGAGNEQFF.

V gene TRBV19 combines with J gene TRBJ2-1, with 10 positions matching TRBD2. CDR1 is LNHDA, CDR2 SQIVND, per germline (reference sequence). The CDR3 has 19 residues. J lost 2 bases, V lost 4 bases, and 14 bases had no gene match. The CDR3 is CASSRSGTSAREAYNEQFF. For the CDR3, the DNA is TGTGCCAGTAGTAGGAGTGGGACTAGCGCCAGGGAGGCCTACAATGAGCAGTTCTTC.

The V call is TRBV30, the J call TRBJ2-3, with D possibly matching TRBD1 (6 bases). Trimming stripped 4 bases from V and 4 bases from J, with 9 bases between. From germline, CDR1 is GTSNPN and CDR2 SVGIG (reference sequence). CDR3 length: 12 amino acids. The CDR3 reads CAWNRVADTQYF. CDR3 DNA: TGTGCCTGGAACAGGGTTGCAGATACGCAGTATTTT. Using reference TRBV30 and TRBJ2-3 for the parts outside the CDR3, the full variable domain is SQTIHQWPATLVQPVGSPLSLECTVEGTSNPNLYWYRQAAGRGLQLLFYSVGIGQISSEVPQNLSASRPQDRQFILSSKKLLLSDSGFYLCAWNRVADTQYFGPGTRLTVL.

This clone has more than one count but fewer than ten. The V call is TRBV4-1, the J call TRBJ2-2; TRBD1 aligns across 12 bases. Germline CDR1 and CDR2: MGHRA and YSYEKL. The CDR3 sequence is 18 residues long. Trimming cost V 2 bases and J 2 bases; bases outside gene matches: 6. The CDR3 nucleotides are TGCGCCAGCAGCCAAACCGGGACAGGGGGCCCCAACACCGGGGAGCTGTTTTTT. Translating gives CASSQTGTGGPNTGELFF.

The chain uses TRBV14 and TRBJ2-3; D uncertain. This CDR3 comprises 11 residues. Trimming removed 3 bases from V and 6 bases from J, with 4 bases in between. Germline V gene data show CDR1 as SGHDN and CDR2 as FVKESK. The CDR3 nucleotides read TGTGCCAGCAGCCAGTATGATACGCAGTATTTT. Residues: CASSQYDTQYF.

This clone was counted between two and nine times. V and J are TRBV24-1 and TRBJ2-2; D gene uncertain. Per germline, CDR1 KGHDR and CDR2 SFDVKD. CDR3 length: 11 residues. V shed 12 bases and J shed 3 bases, with 7 bases lying between them. CDR3 loop: CAVGDTGELFF. Here the CDR3 DNA reads TGTGCCGTCGGTGACACCGGGGAGCTGTTTTTT.